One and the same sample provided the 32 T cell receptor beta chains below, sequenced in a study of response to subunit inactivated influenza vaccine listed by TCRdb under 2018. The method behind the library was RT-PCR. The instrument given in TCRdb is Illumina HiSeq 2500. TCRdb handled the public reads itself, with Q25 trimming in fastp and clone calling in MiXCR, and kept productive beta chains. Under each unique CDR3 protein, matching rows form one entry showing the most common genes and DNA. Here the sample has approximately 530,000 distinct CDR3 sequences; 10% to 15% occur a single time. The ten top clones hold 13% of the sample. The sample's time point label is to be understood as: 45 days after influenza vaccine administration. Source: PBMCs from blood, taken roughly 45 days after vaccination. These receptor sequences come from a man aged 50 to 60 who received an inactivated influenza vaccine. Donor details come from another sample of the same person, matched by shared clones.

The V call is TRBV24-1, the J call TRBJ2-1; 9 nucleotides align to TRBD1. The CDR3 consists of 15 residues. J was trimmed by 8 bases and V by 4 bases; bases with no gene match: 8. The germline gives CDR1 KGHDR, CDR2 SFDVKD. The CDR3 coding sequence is TGTGCCACCAGTGAGGGGACAGGGCGGATCGATGAGCAGTTCTTC. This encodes CATSEGTGRIDEQFF.

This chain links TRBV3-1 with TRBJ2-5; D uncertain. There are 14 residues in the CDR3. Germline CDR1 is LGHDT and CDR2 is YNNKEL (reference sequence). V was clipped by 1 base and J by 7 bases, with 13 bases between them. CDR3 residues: CASSQAGVWGTQYF. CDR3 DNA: TGTGCCAGCAGCCAAGCGGGTGTTTGGGGGACCCAGTACTTC.

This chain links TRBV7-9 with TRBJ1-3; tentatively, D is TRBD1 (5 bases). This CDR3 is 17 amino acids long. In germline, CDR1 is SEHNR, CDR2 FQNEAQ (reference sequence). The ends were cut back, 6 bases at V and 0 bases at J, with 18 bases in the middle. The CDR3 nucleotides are TGTGCCAGCAGTTCTTCCGGGACTCCCGGCTCTGGAAACACCATATATTTT. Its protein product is CASSSSGTPGSGNTIYF.

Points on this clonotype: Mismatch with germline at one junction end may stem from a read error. This chain's CDR3 is CASSPSPELAGGNF. In nucleotides, the CDR3 is TGTGCCAGCAGCCCGTCGCCAGAACTAGCGGGAGGGAACTTC. This sequence joins TRBV7-2 and TRBJ2-7, with TRBD2 matching 13 bases. Germline V gives CDR1 SGHTA, CDR2 FQGNSA. CDR3 length equals 14 residues.

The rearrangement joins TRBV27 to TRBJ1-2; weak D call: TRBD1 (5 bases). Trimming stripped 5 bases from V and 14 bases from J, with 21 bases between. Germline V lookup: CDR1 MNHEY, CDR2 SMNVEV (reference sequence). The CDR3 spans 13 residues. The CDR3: CASSAMGHRSLTF. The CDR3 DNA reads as TGTGCCAGCAGTGCTATGGGGCACAGGAGCCTAACCTTC.

Here the CDR3 DNA reads TGTGCCAGCAGCCCGGGACTAGCGGGACGGCGCACAGATACGCAGTATTTT. Translation: CASSPGLAGRRTDTQYF. J is TRBJ2-3 and V is TRBV9; 13 bases fit TRBD2. Per the germline V gene, CDR1 is SGDLS and CDR2 is YYNGEE. Germline trimming cut 4 bases from V and 1 base from J; bases unmatched to any gene: 6. The CDR3 length is 17 residues.

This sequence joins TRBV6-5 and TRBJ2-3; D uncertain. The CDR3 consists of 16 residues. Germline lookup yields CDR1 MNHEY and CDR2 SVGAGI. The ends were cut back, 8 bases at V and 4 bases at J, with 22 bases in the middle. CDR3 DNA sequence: TGTGCCAGCCAGTTGTACGGTACCTCCCGTGCAGATACGCAGTATTTT. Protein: CASQLYGTSRADTQYF.

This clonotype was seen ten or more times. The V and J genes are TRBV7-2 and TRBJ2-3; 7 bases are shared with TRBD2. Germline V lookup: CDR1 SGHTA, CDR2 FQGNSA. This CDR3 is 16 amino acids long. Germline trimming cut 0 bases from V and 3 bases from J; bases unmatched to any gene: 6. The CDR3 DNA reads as TGTGCCAGCAGCTTAGCACCAGCGGGGATTACAGATACGCAGTATTTT. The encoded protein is CASSLAPAGITDTQYF.

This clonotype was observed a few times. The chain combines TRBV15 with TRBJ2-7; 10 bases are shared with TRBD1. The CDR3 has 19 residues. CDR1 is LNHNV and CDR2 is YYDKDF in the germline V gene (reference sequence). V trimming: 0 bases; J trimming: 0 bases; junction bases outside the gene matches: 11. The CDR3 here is CATSRDRDRGGPSSYEQYF. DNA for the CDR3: TGTGCCACCAGCAGAGATCGGGACAGGGGAGGACCGAGCTCCTACGAGCAGTACTTC.

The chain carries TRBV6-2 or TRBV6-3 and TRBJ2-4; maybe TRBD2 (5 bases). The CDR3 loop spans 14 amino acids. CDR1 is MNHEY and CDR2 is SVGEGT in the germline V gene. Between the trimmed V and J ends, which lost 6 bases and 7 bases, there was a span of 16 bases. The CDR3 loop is CASSLDKRGNIQYF. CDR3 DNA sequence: TGTGCCAGCAGCCTCGATAAGAGAGGGAACATTCAGTACTTC.

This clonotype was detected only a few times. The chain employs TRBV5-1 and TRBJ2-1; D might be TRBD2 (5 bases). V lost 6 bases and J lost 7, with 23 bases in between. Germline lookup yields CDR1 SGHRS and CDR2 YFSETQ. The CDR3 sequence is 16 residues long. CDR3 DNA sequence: TGCGCCAGCACCCACCTATGGGAGAGCTCCCAAAATGAGCAGTTCTTC. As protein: CASTHLWESSQNEQFF.

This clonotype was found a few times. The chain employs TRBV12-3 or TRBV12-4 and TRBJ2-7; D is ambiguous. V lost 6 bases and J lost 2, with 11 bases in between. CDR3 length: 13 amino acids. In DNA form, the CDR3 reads TGTGCCAGCAGCCCCTGGAAGCCCTACGAGCAGTACTTC. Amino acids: CASSPWKPYEQYF.

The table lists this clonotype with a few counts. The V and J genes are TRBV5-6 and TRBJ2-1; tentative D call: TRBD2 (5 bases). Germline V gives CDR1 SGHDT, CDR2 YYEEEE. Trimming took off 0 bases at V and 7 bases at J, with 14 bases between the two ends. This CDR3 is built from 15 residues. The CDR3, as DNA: TGTGCCAGCAGCTTGGGTCGGTGGGAGAGGAATGAGCAGTTCTTC. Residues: CASSLGRWERNEQFF.

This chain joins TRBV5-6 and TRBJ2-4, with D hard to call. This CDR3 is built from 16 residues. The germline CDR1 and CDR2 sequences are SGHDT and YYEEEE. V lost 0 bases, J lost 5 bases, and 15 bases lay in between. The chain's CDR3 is CASSLEAGGVQNIQYF. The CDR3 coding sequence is TGTGCCAGCAGCTTGGAAGCCGGCGGCGTCCAAAACATTCAGTACTTC. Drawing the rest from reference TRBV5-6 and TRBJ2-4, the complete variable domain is DAGVTQSPTHLIKTRGQQVTLRCSPKSGHDTVSWYQQALGQGPQFIFQYYEEEERQRGNFPDRFSGHQFPNYSSELNVNALLLGDSALYLCASSLEAGGVQNIQYFGAGTRLSVL.

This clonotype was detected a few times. CDR3 nucleotides: TGCGCCAGCAGCCCCTGGGACGGGAAGGGTGGAAAACTGTTTTTT. Residues: CASSPWDGKGGKLFF. The rearrangement links TRBV4-3 to TRBJ1-4, with D perhaps TRBD1 (5 bases). From germline, CDR1 is LGHNA and CDR2 YSLEER. The CDR3 totals 15 residues. V was shortened by 4 bases and J by 10 bases, with 19 bases between the two germline ends.

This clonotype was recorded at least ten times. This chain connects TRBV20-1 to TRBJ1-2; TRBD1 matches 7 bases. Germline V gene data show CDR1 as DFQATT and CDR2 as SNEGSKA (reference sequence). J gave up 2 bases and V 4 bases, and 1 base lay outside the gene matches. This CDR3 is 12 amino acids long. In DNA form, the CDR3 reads TGCAGTGCTACGGGACAGAACTATGGCTACACCTTC. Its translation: CSATGQNYGYTF.

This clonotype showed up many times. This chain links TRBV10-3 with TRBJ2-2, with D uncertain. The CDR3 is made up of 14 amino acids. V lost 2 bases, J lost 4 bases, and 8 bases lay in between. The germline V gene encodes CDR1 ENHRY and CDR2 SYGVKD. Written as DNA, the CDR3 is TGTGCCATCAGTGAGCAAAGGGCCACCGGGGAGCTGTTTTTT. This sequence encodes CAISEQRATGELFF.

In DNA, the CDR3 is TGTGCCAGCAGTGAAGACACGCGGCCCTACGAGCAGTACTTC. It encodes CASSEDTRPYEQYF. The V and J genes are TRBV25-1 and TRBJ2-7; no clear D. Trimming left V 2 bases short and J 2 bases short, with 10 bases between. Germline V gene sequence: CDR1 MGHDK, CDR2 SYGVNS. This CDR3 spans 14 amino acids.

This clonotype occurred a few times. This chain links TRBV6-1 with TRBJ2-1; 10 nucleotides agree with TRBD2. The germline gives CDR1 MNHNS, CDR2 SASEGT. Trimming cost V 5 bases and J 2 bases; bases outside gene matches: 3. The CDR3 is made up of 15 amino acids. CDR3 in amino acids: CASSPLAGTYNEQFF. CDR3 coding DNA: TGTGCCAGCAGTCCACTAGCGGGGACCTACAATGAGCAGTTCTTC.

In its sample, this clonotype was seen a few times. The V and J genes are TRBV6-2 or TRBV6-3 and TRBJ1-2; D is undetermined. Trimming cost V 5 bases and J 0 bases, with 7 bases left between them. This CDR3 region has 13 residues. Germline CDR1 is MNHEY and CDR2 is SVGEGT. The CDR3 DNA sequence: TGTGCCAGCAGTCCACAGCCTAACTATGGCTACACCTTC. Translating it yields CASSPQPNYGYTF.

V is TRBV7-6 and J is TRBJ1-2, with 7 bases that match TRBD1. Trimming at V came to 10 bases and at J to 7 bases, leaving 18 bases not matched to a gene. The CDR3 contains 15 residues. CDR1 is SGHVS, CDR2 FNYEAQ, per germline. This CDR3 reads CATEPVDRWKGGYTF. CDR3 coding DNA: TGTGCCACCGAGCCGGTGGACAGGTGGAAGGGTGGCTACACCTTC.

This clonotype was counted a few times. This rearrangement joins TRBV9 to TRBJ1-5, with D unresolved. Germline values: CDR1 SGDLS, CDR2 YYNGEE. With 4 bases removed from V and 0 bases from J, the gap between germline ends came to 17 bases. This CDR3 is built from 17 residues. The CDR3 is CASSFRVGKNSNQPQHF. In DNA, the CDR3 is TGTGCCAGCAGCTTCCGGGTAGGGAAGAATAGCAATCAGCCCCAGCATTTT.

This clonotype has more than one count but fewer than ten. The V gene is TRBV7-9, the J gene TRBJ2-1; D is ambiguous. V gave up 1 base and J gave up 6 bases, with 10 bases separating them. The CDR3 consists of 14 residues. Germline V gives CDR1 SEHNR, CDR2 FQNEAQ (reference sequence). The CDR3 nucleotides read TGTGCCAGCAGCTTAGGTCCTTCCAGCAATGAGCAGTTCTTC. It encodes CASSLGPSSNEQFF.

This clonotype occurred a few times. CDR3 loop: CATGTPGSNEQFF. The CDR3 nucleotides are TGTGCCACCGGGACCCCTGGGTCGAATGAGCAGTTCTTC. The chain has TRBV5-8 and TRBJ2-1; D is perhaps TRBD1 or TRBD2 (5 bases each). CDR3 length: 13 residues. Germline lookup yields CDR1 SGHTS and CDR2 YDEGEE. Trimming shortened V by 9 bases and J by 7 bases, and 17 bases separated the two germline ends.

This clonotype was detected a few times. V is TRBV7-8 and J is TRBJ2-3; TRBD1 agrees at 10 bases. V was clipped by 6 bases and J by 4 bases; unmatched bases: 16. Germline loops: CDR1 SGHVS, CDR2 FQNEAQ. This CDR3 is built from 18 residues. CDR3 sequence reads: CASRLPGQGWGLADTQYF. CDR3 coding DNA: TGTGCCAGCAGATTACCGGGACAGGGGTGGGGCCTGGCAGATACGCAGTATTTT. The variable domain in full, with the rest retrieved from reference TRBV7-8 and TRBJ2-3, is GAGVSQSPRYKVAKRGQDVALRCDPISGHVSLFWYQQALGQGPEFLTYFQNEAQLDKSGLPSDRFFAERPEGSVSTLKIQRTQQEDSAVYLCASRLPGQGWGLADTQYFGPGTRLTVL.

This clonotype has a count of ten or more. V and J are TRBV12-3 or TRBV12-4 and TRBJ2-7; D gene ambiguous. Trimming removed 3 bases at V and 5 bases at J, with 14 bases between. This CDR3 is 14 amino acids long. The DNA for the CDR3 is TGTGCCAGCAGTTTGCTTGACCTTGTGGACGAGCAGTACTTC. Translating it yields CASSLLDLVDEQYF.

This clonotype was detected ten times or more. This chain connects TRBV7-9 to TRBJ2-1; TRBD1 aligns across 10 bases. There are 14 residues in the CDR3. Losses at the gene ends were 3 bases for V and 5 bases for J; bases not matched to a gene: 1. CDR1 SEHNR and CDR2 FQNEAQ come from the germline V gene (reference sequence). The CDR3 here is CASSLTGGHNEQFF. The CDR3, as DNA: TGTGCCAGCAGCTTGACAGGGGGCCACAATGAGCAGTTCTTC.

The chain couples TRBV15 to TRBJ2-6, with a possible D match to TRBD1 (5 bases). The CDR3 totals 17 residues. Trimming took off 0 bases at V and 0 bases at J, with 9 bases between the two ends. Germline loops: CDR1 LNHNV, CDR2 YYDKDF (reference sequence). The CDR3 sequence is CATSREGPASGANVLTF. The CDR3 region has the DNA TGTGCCACCAGCAGAGAGGGGCCAGCCTCTGGGGCCAACGTCCTGACTTTC.

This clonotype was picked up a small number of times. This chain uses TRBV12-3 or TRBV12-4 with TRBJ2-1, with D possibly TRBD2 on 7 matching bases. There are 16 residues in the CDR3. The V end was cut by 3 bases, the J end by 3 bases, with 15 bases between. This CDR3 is CASSFPSGGLYNEQFF. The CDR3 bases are TGTGCCAGCAGTTTCCCATCGGGGGGCCTCTACAATGAGCAGTTCTTC.

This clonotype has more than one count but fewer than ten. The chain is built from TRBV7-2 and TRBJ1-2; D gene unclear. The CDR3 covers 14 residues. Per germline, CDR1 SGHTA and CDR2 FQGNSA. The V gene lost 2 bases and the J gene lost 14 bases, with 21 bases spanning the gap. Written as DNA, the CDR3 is TGTGCCAGCAGCTTACGGTTACAGACCGAATCCAAAACCTTC. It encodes CASSLRLQTESKTF.

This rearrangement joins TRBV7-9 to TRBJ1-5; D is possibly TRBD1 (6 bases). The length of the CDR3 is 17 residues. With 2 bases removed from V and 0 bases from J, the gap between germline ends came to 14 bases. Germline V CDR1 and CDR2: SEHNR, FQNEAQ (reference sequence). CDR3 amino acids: CASSLSRTVNSNQPQHF. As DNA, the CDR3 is TGTGCCAGCAGCTTAAGCCGGACAGTCAATAGCAATCAGCCCCAGCATTTT.

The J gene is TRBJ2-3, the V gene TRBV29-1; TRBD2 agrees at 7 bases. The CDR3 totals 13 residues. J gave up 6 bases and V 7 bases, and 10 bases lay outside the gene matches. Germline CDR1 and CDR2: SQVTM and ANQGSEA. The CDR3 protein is CSASSGGWDTQYF. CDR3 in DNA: TGCAGCGCCTCTTCGGGGGGATGGGATACGCAGTATTTT.